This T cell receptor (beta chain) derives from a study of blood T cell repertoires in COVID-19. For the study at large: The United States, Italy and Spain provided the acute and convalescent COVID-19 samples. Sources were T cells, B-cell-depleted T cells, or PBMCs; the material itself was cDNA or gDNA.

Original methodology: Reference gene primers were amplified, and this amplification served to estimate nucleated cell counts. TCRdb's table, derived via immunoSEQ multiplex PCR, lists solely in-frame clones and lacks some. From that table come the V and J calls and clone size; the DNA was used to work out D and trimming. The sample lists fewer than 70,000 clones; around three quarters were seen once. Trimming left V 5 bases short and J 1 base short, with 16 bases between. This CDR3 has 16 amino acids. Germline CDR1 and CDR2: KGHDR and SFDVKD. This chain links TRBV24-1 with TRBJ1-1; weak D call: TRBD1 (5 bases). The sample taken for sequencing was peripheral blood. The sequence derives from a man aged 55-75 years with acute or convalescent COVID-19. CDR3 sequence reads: CATSGGRVGGNTEAFF. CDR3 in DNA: TGTGCCACCAGTGGCGGCAGGGTGGGGGGGAACACTGAAGCTTTCTTT.